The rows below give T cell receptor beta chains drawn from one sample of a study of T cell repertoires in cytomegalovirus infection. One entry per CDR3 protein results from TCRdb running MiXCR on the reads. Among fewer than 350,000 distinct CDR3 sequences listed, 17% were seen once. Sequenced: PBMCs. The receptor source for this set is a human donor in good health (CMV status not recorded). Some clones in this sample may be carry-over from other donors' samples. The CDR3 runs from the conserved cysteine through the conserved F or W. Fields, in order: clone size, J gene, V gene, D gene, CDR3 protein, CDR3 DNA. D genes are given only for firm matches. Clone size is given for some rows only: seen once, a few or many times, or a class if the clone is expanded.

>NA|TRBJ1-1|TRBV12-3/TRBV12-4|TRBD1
CASTKQQGPNTEAFF
TGTGCCAGCACCAAACAACAGGGGCCGAACACTGAAGCTTTCTTT
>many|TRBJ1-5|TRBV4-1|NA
CASSQDGTTRSNQPQHF
TGCGCCAGCAGCCAAGACGGGACAACCAGAAGCAATCAGCCCCAGCATTTT
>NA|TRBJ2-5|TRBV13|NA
CASSSGSGGKTQYF
TGTGCCAGCAGCTCTGGATCAGGGGGGAAGACCCAGTACTTC
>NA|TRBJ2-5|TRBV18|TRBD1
CASSPGQGRGETQYF
TGTGCCAGCTCACCGGGACAGGGAAGGGGAGAGACCCAGTACTTC
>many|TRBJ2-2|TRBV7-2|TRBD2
CASSFGLALNTGELFF
TGTGCCAGCAGCTTCGGACTAGCGCTGAACACCGGGGAGCTGTTTTTT
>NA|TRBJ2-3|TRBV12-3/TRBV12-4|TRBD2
CASSYRGGEDTQYF
TGTGCCAGCAGTTACCGGGGGGGCGAAGATACGCAGTATTTT
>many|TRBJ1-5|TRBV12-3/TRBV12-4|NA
CASAGEDQPQHF
TGTGCCAGCGCAGGTGAGGATCAGCCCCAGCATTTT
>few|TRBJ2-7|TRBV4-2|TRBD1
CASSQGETGATYEQYF
TGTGCCAGCAGCCAAGGGGAGACAGGGGCGACCTACGAGCAGTACTTC
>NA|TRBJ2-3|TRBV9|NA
CASSVSGTDTDTQYF
TGTGCCAGCAGCGTTTCGGGCACGGACACAGATACGCAGTATTTT
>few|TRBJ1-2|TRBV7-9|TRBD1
CASSSNHARTGILSDGYTF
TGTGCCAGCAGCTCGAACCATGCAAGGACAGGGATTTTATCGGATGGCTACACCTTC
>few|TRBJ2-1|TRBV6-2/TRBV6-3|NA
CASSTTGTEQFF
TGTGCCAGCAGTACCACCGGGACAGAGCAGTTCTTC
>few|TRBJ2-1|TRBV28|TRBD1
CASSKQGNEQFF
TGTGCCAGCAGTAAACAGGGGAATGAGCAGTTCTTC
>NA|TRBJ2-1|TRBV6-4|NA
CASSDSQGYEQFF
TGTGCCAGCAGTGACTCTCAGGGATATGAGCAGTTCTTC
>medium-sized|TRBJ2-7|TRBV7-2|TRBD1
CASSPGGGPYEQYF
TGTGCCAGCAGCCCAGGGGGCGGACCCTACGAGCAGTACTTC
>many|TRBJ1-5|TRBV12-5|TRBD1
CASGLVRTGGQGNQPQHF
TGTGCTAGTGGTTTGGTACGGACAGGGGGACAAGGCAATCAGCCCCAGCATTTT
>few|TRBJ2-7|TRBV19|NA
CASSHATSPAEAYEQYF
TGTGCCAGTAGTCACGCGACTTCCCCGGCGGAGGCCTACGAGCAGTACTTC
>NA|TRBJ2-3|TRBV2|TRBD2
CASSEIELAGTDTQYF
TGTGCCAGCAGTGAAATCGAGCTAGCGGGCACAGATACGCAGTATTTT
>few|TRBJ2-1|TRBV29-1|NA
CSVEDLGGPEYNEQFF
TGCAGCGTTGAAGATCTTGGGGGGCCGGAGTACAATGAGCAGTTCTTC
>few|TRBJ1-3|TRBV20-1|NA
CSARVGGSGNTIYF
TGCAGTGCTAGAGTGGGAGGATCTGGAAACACCATATATTTT
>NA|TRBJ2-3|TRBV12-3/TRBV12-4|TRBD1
CASSLGALWDRGTDTQYF
TGTGCCAGCAGTTTAGGCGCATTGTGGGACAGGGGCACAGATACGCAGTATTTT
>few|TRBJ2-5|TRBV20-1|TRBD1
CSASRDRRVQETQYF
TGCAGTGCAAGCCGGGACAGACGAGTCCAAGAGACCCAGTACTTC
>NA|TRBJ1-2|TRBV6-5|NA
CASSYSWTENYGYTF
TGTGCCAGCAGTTACTCTTGGACAGAAAACTATGGCTACACCTTC
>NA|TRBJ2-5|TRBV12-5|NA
CASGLVLATPYQETQYF
TGTGCTAGTGGTTTGGTACTTGCCACACCGTACCAAGAGACCCAGTACTTC
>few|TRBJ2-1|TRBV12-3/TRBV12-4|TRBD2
CATRTSGGSEQFF
TGTGCCACGAGGACTAGCGGGGGAAGTGAGCAGTTCTTC
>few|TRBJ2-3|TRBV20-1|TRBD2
CSASAGGSSTDTQYF
TGCAGTGCTTCAGCGGGGGGGTCGAGCACAGATACGCAGTATTTT
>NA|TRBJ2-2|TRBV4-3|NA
CASSQLRGTGELFF
TGCGCCAGCAGCCAGCTTAGAGGGACCGGGGAGCTGTTTTTT
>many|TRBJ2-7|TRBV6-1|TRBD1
CASSEAPGTGDEQYF
TGTGCCAGCAGTGAAGCGCCCGGGACAGGGGACGAGCAGTACTTC
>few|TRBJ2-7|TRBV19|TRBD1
CASSGRGTGVHEQYF
TGTGCCAGTAGCGGAAGAGGGACAGGGGTTCACGAGCAGTACTTC
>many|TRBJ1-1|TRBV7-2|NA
CASSLRGVNTEAFF
TGTGCCAGCAGCTTAAGGGGCGTGAACACTGAAGCTTTCTTT
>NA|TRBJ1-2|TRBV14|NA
CASSQDLGSRGYTF
TGTGCCAGCAGCCAAGATCTGGGTTCACGTGGCTACACCTTC
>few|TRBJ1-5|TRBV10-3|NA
CAIRGSNQPQHF
TGTGCCATCAGGGGTAGCAATCAGCCCCAGCATTTT
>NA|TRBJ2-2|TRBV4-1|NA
CASSQDNTFFGELFF
TGCGCCAGCAGCCAAGATAACACGTTCTTCGGGGAGCTGTTTTTT
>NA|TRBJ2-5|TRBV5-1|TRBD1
CASSLGMGQGYGETQYF
TGCGCCAGCAGCTTGGGAATGGGACAGGGGTATGGTGAGACCCAGTACTTC
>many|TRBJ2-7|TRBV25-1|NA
CASSAGAYEQYF
TGTGCCAGCAGTGCGGGGGCCTACGAGCAGTACTTC
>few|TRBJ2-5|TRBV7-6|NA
CASSLVGPETQYF
TGTGCCAGCAGCTTAGTGGGTCCGGAGACCCAGTACTTC
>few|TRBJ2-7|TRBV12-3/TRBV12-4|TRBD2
CASSGAGRGPEQYF
TGTGCCAGCAGTGGGGCAGGGAGGGGTCCAGAGCAGTACTTC
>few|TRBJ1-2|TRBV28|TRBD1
CASSLWVSQTGGSGYTF
TGTGCCAGCAGTTTATGGGTCTCCCAGACAGGGGGTAGTGGCTACACCTTC
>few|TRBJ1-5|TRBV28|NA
CASSRGRRDTPPQHF
TGTGCCAGCAGCCGGGGCAGGCGCGATACCCCGCCCCAGCATTTT
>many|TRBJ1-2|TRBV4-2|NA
CASSHRDGNYGYTF
TGTGCCAGCAGCCATAGGGACGGTAACTATGGCTACACCTTC
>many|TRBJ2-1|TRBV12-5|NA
CASGLLPVLNEQFF
TGTGCTAGTGGTTTGCTCCCGGTCCTCAATGAGCAGTTCTTC
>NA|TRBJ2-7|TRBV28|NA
CASSTVEKGIPTKQYF
TGTGCCAGCAGTACCGTTGAAAAGGGGATACCTACGAAGCAGTACTTC